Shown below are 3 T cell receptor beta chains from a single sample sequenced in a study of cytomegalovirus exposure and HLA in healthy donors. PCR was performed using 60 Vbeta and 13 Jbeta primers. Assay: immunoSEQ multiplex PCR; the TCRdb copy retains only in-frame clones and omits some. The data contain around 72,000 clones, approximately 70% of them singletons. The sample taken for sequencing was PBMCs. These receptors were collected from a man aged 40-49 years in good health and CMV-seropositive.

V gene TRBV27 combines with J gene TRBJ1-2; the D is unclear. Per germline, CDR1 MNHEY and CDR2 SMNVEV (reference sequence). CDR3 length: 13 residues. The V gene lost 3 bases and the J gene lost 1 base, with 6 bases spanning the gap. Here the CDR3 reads CASSFNINYGYTF. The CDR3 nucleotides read TGTGCCAGCAGTTTTAACATTAACTATGGCTACACCTTC.

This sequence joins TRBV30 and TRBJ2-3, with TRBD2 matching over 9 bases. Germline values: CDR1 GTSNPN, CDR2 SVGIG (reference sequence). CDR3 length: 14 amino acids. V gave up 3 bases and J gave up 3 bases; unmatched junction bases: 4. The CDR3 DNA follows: TGTGCCTGGAGACCAGCGGGGGGAACAGATACGCAGTATTTT. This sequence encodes CAWRPAGGTDTQYF.

DNA for the CDR3: TGCAGCGTAGCGACAGACAGCTATGGCTACACCTTC. Translation: CSVATDSYGYTF. The chain is built from TRBV29-1 and TRBJ1-2; the D gene is possibly TRBD1 (5 bases). The V end was cut by 6 bases, the J end by 4 bases, with 12 bases between. Germline loops: CDR1 SQVTM, CDR2 ANQGSEA. The CDR3 runs to 12 residues.